These 14 T cell receptor beta chains share one sample of origin, sequenced in a study of OX40 agonist ivuxolimab in advanced cancers. Profiled with immunoSEQ multiplex PCR; TCRdb holds only in-frame clones, not every one. This table has tens of thousands of clones, about 94% appearing once. This specimen was CD4+ or CD8+ T cells sorted from blood, taken in a trial of the OX40 agonist ivuxolimab. Receptor source: an adult with an advanced solid tumor such as melanoma, head and neck, liver or kidney cancer.

This clone has a single count. V and J are TRBV15 and TRBJ1-5, with unresolved D. CDR1 is LNHNV and CDR2 is YYDKDF in the germline V gene (reference sequence). CDR3 length: 15 amino acids. Trimming pared 0 bases from V and 7 bases from J, leaving 13 bases between. In DNA, the CDR3 is TGTGCCACCAGCAGAGAACGTACCGCCGTGCAGCCCCAGCATTTT. Its translation: CATSRERTAVQPQHF. The full variable domain, its missing parts supplied by reference TRBV15 and TRBJ1-5, is DAMVIQNPRYQVTQFGKPVTLSCSQTLNHNVMYWYQQKSSQAPKLLFHYYDKDFNNEADTPDNFQSRRPNTSFCFLDIRSPGLGDTAMYLCATSRERTAVQPQHFGDGTRLSIL.

This clone was found once. The J gene is TRBJ1-2, the V gene TRBV19; TRBD1 matches 7 bases. Germline trimming cut 8 bases from V and 0 bases from J; bases unmatched to any gene: 12. Germline V gene lookup returns CDR1 LNHDA and CDR2 SQIVND (reference sequence). This CDR3 spans 16 amino acids. CDR3 bases: TGTGCCAGTCGTACTCTGGGGACAGTAGCTAACTATGGCTACACCTTC. This translates into CASRTLGTVANYGYTF.

The chain recombines TRBV7-9 with TRBJ2-2; TRBD2 aligns across 7 bases. J gave up 6 bases and V 5 bases, and 15 bases lay outside the gene matches. The V gene's germline CDR1 is SEHNR and CDR2 FQNEAQ (reference sequence). There are 17 residues in the CDR3. CDR3 in amino acids: CASSPPLRESFAGELFF. The CDR3 region has the DNA TGTGCCAGCAGCCCTCCCCTGCGGGAGTCTTTTGCCGGGGAGCTGTTTTTT.

This clone was observed a single time. The chain couples TRBV2 to TRBJ2-1, with 12 bases identical to TRBD2. The CDR3 sequence is 16 residues long. Per the germline V gene, CDR1 is SNHLY and CDR2 is FYNNEI. The trim removed 6 bases at V and 7 bases at J, leaving 10 bases unmatched. CDR3: CASRRRLAGVGNEQFF. In DNA, the CDR3 is TGTGCCAGCAGGCGGAGACTAGCGGGAGTAGGTAATGAGCAGTTCTTC.

The chain uses TRBV6-5 and TRBJ1-5, with TRBD1 identical over 7 bases. Germline trimming cut 6 bases from V and 4 bases from J; bases unmatched to any gene: 9. Germline V gives CDR1 MNHEY, CDR2 SVGAGI. This CDR3 has 15 amino acids. DNA of the CDR3: TGTGCCAGCAGCCGGGACAGCGGAAATAATCAGCCCCAGCATTTT. Translation: CASSRDSGNNQPQHF.

This chain uses TRBV9 with TRBJ1-2; TRBD1 matches at 7 bases. The CDR3 is made up of 19 amino acids. Germline V gene data show CDR1 as SGDLS and CDR2 as YYNGEE. The V and J ends lost 4 bases and 1 base, in that order; junction bases with no gene match: 19. The CDR3 nucleotides are TGTGCCAGCAGCCCTGACAGGGTTGGCCGACAGAAGTTTAACTATGGCTACACCTTC. Its protein is CASSPDRVGRQKFNYGYTF.

The chain couples TRBV5-1 to TRBJ2-6; D possibly corresponds to TRBD1 (6 bases). CDR3 length: 15 residues. Germline lookup yields CDR1 SGHRS and CDR2 YFSETQ. The ends were cut back, 4 bases at V and 2 bases at J, with 10 bases in the middle. CDR3 coding DNA: TGCGCCAGCAGCCCAACAGGGACTGGGGCCAACGTCCTGACTTTC. Protein: CASSPTGTGANVLTF.

The chain is built from TRBV6-4 and TRBJ2-1; 13 bases fit TRBD2. This CDR3 comprises 18 residues. The V and J ends lost 3 bases and 0 bases, in that order; junction bases with no gene match: 5. Germline-derived CDR1 and CDR2 are MRHNA and SNTAGT. CDR3 loop: CASSELAGGPSSYNEQFF. For the CDR3, the DNA is TGTGCCAGCAGTGAACTAGCGGGAGGGCCGAGCTCCTACAATGAGCAGTTCTTC.

The chain couples TRBV25-1 to TRBJ2-1, with 10 bases lining up with TRBD2. The CDR3 extends over 17 amino acids. Germline loops: CDR1 MGHDK, CDR2 SYGVNS. V lost 2 bases, J lost 8 bases, and 12 bases stayed unmatched. CDR3 nucleotides: TGTGCCAGCAGTGAAGCAAGAAGCGGGAGGGCGCGGGATGAGCAGTTCTTC. Translated, it gives CASSEARSGRARDEQFF.

The gene calls are TRBV5-1 and TRBJ2-6, with D tentatively TRBD1 (6 bases). CDR1 and CDR2 from the germline V gene are SGHRS and YFSETQ. The V and J ends lost 0 bases and 0 bases respectively, with 10 bases between them. The CDR3 contains 17 residues. CDR3 residues: CASSLVGAYSGANVLTF. For the CDR3, the DNA is TGCGCCAGCAGCTTGGTGGGGGCGTACTCTGGGGCCAACGTCCTGACTTTC.

This clone was seen a single time. The rearrangement uses TRBV18 and TRBJ1-2; D is possibly TRBD1 (5 bases). The CDR3 has 19 residues. V dropped 2 bases and J dropped 7 bases, with 29 bases sitting between them. In germline, CDR1 is KGHSH, CDR2 LQKENI. The CDR3 protein is CASSPSMVITGSKGSGYTF. The CDR3 DNA follows: TGTGCCAGCTCACCATCCATGGTAATAACAGGCTCAAAAGGGAGTGGCTACACCTTC.

The chain is built from TRBV7-2 and TRBJ2-5; 10 nucleotides agree with TRBD2. Looked up from germline, CDR1 is SGHTA and CDR2 is FQGNSA. CDR3 size: 18 residues. The ends lost 3 bases at V and 1 base at J; junction bases unmatched: 11. The CDR3 coding sequence is TGTGCCAGCAGCTTCAATCTAGCGGGAGCGGGCACCCAAGAGACCCAGTACTTC. Translated: CASSFNLAGAGTQETQYF.

This rearrangement joins TRBV7-2 to TRBJ1-1; perhaps TRBD1 as D (6 bases). V shed 5 bases and J shed 3 bases, with 13 bases lying between them. Germline loops: CDR1 SGHTA, CDR2 FQGNSA. CDR3 length: 14 amino acids. The CDR3 region is CASSRVGGDTEAFF. The DNA for the CDR3 is TGTGCCAGCAGCCGCGTAGGGGGTGACACTGAAGCTTTCTTT.

The rearrangement links TRBV19 to TRBJ1-5; D uncertain. The CDR3 consists of 15 residues. The germline gives CDR1 LNHDA, CDR2 SQIVND (reference sequence). Between the trimmed V and J ends, which lost 3 bases and 0 bases, there was a span of 9 bases. DNA for the CDR3: TGTGCCAGTAGTATGGAACAGTATAGCAATCAGCCCCAGCATTTT. This codes for CASSMEQYSNQPQHF.